This T cell receptor beta chain was obtained from a study of graft-versus-host responses after intestinal transplantation (dated by TCRdb to the early 2020s). For the wider study: The transplants that recipients got were multivisceral, liver-intestinal, or isolated intestinal. To identify alloreactive clones, pre-transplant mixed lymphocyte reaction products were sequenced and compared with unstimulated pre-transplant donor and recipient T cells. All recipients received anti-thymocyte globulin induction followed by maintenance tacrolimus and steroids for about three years. A peak of at least 4% donor T cells among recipient peripheral blood mononuclear cells was the definition used for donor T cell macrochimerism. After intestinal transplantation, graft-versus-host and host-versus-graft alloreactive T cell clones were followed in the graft, circulation and bone marrow using bulk TCR-beta CDR3 sequencing. The cohort enrolled under 25 intestinal transplant recipients including one retransplant, and a few patients lacking pretransplant specimens were excluded. Rather than going through the commercial service, samples from three later patients were sequenced in-house on an Illumina MiSeq and processed with MiXCR. Results and caveats for the whole study, not just this receptor: Patients with donor T cell macrochimerism had high GvH to HvG T cell clonal ratios in their allografts. GvH clones were detected in recipient bone marrow, and some of these GvH clones were observed earlier in ileal mucosa or blood, consistent with an intestinal mucosal origin. Conclusions were limited by the relatively low number and heterogeneity of intestinal transplant patients. Peak levels of circulating GvH clones were associated with declines in HvG clones early after transplant.

For this clone: What this receptor recognizes is not known. No per-base quality is available; no much larger clone lies one base away.

Library preparation used the immunoSEQ multiplex PCR assay. High-throughput TCR-beta CDR3 sequencing of genomic DNA from most patients was performed by Adaptive Biotechnologies. As for the authors' bioinformatics: TCR sequencing data were retrieved from Adaptive's ImmunoSEQ software for about 17 patients, whereas a few other patients were processed with MiXCR and VDJtools. CDR3 nucleotide sequences shared between donor and recipient were removed because the origin of such sequences could not be assigned. To count as alloreactive, a clone needed at least 2-fold expansion over unstimulated cells and a minimum CFSE-low frequency of 0.002% (template counts) or 0.001% (read counts). Clones detected in sequenced pre-transplant spleen, lymph node, or MLR CFSE-low populations of the donor or recipient were defined as mappable. Cumulative frequency of alloreactive clones was calculated as a percentage of all sequences weighted by copy number. TCRdb took over this immuneACCESS table, retaining in-frame rearrangements with V and J assigned. Such tables are incomplete; in checked studies, under half of the missing clones stem from an unresolved V gene, and the remainder is unexplained. D and trimming come from the DNA, and the V and J calls and clone size come from that table. The sample records tens of thousands of clones, approximately 94% of which are singletons. Of the sample, 1.6% falls within the top ten clones.

In the first month after transplant, blood samples were collected up to 4 times, and after that at least monthly when available. Here V drops 10 bases and J drops 5 bases, and the junction holds 10 bases not matched to any gene. Based on the germline V gene, the CDR1 and CDR2 sequences are ENHRY and SYGVKD. Including the terminal cysteine and phenylalanine, the CDR3 comprises 13 residues. Of the read, only the CDR3 DNA is kept; its 39 bases are in frame from base 1. This sequence uses TRBV10-3 and TRBJ2-7, with 8 central nucleotides matching TRBD2. The sequence came from a human patient who received an intestinal transplant, so some T cells may come from the graft donor. The sequences come from PBMCs, collected approximately 350 days after intestinal transplant. The encoded CDR3 is CATTSGRENEQYF. The bases are TGTGCCACTACTAGCGGAAGAGAGAACGAGCAGTACTTC.